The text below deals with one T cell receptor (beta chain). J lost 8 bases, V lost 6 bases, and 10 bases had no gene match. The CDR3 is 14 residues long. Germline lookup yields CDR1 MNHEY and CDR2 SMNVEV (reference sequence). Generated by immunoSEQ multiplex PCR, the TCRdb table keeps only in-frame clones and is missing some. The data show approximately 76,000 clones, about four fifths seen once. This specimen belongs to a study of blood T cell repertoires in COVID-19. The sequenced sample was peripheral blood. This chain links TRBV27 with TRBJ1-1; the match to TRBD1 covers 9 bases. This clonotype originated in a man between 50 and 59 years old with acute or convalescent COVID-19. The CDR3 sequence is CASSLKTGGTEAFF. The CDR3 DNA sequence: TGTGCCAGCAGCTTGAAGACAGGGGGGACCGAAGCTTTCTTT.